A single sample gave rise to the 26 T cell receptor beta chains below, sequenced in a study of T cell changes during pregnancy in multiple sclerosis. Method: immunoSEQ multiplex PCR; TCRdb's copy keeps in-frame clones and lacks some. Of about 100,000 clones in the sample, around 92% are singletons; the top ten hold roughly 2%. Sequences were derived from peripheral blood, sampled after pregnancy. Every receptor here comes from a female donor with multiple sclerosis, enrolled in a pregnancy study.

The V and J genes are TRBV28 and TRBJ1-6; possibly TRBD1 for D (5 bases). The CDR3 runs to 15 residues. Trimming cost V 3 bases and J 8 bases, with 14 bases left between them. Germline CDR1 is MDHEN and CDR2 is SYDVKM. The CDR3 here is CASSFGQGWDSPLHF. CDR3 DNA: TGTGCCAGCAGTTTCGGGCAGGGCTGGGATTCACCCCTCCACTTT.

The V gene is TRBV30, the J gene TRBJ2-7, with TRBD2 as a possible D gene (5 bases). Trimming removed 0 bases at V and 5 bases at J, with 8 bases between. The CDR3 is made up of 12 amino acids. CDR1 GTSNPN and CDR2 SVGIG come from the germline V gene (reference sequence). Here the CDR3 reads CAWSVLGDEQYF. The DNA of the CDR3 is TGTGCCTGGAGTGTACTCGGGGACGAGCAGTACTTC.

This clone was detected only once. This CDR3 reads CASSYTGDTEAFF. CDR3 nucleotide sequence: TGCGCCAGCAGCTACACAGGGGATACTGAAGCTTTCTTT. This sequence joins TRBV5-1 and TRBJ1-1; 7 nucleotides agree with TRBD1. J was trimmed by 5 bases and V by 3 bases; bases with no gene match: 4. CDR3 length: 13 amino acids. Germline V lookup: CDR1 SGHRS, CDR2 YFSETQ.

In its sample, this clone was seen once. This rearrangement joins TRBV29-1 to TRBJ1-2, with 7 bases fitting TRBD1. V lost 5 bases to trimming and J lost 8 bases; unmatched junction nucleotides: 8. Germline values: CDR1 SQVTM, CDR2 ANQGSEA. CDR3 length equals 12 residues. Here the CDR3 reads CSVNQGVGGYTF. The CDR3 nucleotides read TGCAGCGTTAATCAGGGGGTAGGGGGCTACACCTTC. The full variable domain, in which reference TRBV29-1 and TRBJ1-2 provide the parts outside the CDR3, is SAVISQKPSRDICQRGTSLTIQCQVDSQVTMMFWYRQQPGQSLTLIATANQGSEATYESGFVIDKFPISRPNLTFSTLTVSNMSPEDSSIYLCSVNQGVGGYTFGSGTRLTVV.

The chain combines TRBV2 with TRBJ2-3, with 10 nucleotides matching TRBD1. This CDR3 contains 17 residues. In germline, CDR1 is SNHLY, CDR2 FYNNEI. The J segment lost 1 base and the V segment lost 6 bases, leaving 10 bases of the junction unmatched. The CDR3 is CASRRDRGRKGTDTQYF. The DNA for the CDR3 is TGTGCCAGCAGGAGGGACAGGGGCCGAAAGGGCACAGATACGCAGTATTTT.

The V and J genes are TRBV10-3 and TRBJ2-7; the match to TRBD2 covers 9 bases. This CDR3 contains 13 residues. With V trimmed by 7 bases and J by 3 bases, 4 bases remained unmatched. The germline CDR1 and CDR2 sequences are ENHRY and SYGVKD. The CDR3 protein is CAIKASGNYEQYF. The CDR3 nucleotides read TGTGCCATCAAGGCTAGCGGGAACTACGAGCAGTACTTC.

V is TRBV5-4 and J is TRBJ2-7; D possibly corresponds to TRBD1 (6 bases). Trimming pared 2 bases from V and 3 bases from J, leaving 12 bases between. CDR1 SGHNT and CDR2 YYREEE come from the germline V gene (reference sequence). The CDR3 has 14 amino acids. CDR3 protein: CASSFPGALYEQYF. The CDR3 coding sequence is TGTGCCAGCAGCTTTCCAGGGGCCCTCTACGAGCAGTACTTC. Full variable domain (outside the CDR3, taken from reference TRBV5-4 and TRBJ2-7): ETGVTQSPTHLIKTRGQQVTLRCSSQSGHNTVSWYQQALGQGPQFIFQYYREEENGRGNFPPRFSGLQFPNYSSELNVNALELDDSALYLCASSFPGALYEQYFGPGTRLTVT.

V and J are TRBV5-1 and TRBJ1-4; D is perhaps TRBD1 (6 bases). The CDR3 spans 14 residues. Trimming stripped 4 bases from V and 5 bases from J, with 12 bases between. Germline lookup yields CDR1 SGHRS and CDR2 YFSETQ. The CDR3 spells CASSPRDMNEKLFF. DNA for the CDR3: TGCGCCAGCAGCCCGAGGGACATGAATGAAAAACTGTTTTTT.

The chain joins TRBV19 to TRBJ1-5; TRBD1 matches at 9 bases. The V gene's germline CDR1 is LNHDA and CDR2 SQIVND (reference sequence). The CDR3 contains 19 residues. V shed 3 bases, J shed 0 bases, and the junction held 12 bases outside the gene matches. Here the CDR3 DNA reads TGTGCCAGTAGTATGAACCGGGACAGGGACCCTACTAGCAATCAGCCCCAGCATTTT. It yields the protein CASSMNRDRDPTSNQPQHF.

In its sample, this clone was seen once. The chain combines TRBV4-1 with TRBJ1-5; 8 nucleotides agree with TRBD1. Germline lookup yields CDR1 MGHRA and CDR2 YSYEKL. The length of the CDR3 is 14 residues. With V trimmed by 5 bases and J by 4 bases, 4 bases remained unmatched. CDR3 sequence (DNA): TGCGCCAGCAGCTACCGGACAGGGAATCAGCCCCAGCATTTT. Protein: CASSYRTGNQPQHF.

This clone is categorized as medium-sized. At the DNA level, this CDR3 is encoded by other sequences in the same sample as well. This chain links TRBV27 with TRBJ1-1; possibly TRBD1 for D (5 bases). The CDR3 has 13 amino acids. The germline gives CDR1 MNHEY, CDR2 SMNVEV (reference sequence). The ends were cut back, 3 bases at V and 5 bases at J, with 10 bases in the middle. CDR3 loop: CASSLGRATEAFF. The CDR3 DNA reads TGTGCCAGCAGTTTGGGCAGGGCTACTGAAGCTTTCTTT.

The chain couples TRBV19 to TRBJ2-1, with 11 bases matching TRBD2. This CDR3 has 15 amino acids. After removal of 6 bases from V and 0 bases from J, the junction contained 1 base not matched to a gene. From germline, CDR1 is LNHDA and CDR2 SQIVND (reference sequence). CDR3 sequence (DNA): TGTGCCAGTAGAACTAGCGGGAGCTCCTACAATGAGCAGTTCTTC. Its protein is CASRTSGSSYNEQFF.

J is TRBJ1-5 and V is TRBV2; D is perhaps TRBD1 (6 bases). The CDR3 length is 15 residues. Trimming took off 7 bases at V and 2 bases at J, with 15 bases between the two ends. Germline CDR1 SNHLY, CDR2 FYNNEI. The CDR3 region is CASNQGRAGNQPQHF. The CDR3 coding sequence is TGTGCCAGCAACCAGGGGAGGGCGGGCAATCAGCCCCAGCATTTT.

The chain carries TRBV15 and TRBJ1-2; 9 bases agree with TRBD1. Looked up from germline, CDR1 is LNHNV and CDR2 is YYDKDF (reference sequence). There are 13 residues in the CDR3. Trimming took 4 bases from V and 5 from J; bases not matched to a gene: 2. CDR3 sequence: CATSKGTGYGYTF. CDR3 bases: TGTGCCACCAGCAAAGGGACAGGGTATGGCTACACCTTC.

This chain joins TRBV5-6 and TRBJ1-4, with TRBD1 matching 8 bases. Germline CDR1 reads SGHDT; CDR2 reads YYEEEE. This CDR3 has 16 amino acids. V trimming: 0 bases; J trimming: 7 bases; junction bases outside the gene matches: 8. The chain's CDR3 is CASSLADRGRGEKLFF. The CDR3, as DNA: TGTGCCAGCAGCTTGGCTGACAGGGGAAGAGGTGAAAAACTGTTTTTT.

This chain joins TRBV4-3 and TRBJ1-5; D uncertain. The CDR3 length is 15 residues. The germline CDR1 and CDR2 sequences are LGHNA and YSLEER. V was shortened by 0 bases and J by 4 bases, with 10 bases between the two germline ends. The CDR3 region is CASSQDLTKNQPQHF. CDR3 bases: TGCGCCAGCAGCCAAGATCTAACGAAGAATCAGCCCCAGCATTTT.

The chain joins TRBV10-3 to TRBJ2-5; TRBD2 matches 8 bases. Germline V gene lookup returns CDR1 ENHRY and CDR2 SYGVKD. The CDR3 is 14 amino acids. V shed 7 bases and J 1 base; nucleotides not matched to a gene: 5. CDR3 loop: CAINHRGGQETQYF. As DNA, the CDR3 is TGTGCCATCAACCACCGGGGGGGCCAAGAGACCCAGTACTTC.

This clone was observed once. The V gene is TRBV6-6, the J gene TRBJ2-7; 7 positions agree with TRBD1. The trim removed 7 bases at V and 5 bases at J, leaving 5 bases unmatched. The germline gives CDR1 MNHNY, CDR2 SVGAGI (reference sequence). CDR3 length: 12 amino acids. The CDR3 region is CASTKDRHEQYF. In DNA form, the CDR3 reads TGTGCCAGCACTAAGGACAGGCACGAGCAGTACTTC.

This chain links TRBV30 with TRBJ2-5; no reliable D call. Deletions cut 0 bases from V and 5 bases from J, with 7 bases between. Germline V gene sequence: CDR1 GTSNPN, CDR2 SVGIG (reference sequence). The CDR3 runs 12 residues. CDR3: CAWSVSPETQYF. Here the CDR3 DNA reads TGTGCCTGGAGTGTAAGCCCCGAGACCCAGTACTTC.

The CDR3 protein is CASSQVTNYGYTF. The CDR3 nucleotides read TGTGCCAGCAGTCAGGTGACTAACTATGGCTACACCTTC. This chain links TRBV7-9 with TRBJ1-2; D unclear. Trimming left V 6 bases short and J 0 bases short, with 8 bases between. CDR3 length: 13 amino acids. The germline gives CDR1 SEHNR, CDR2 FQNEAQ (reference sequence). The variable domain in full, with the rest retrieved from reference TRBV7-9 and TRBJ1-2, is DTGVSQNPRHKITKRGQNVTFRCDPISEHNRLYWYRQTLGQGPEFLTYFQNEAQLEKSRLLSDRFSAERPKGSFSTLEIQRTEQGDSAMYLCASSQVTNYGYTFGSGTRLTVV.

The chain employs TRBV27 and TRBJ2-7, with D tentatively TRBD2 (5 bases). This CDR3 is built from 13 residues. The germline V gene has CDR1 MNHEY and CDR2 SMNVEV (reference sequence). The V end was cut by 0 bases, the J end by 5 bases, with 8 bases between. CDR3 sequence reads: CASSLSPGNEQYF. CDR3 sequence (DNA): TGTGCCAGCAGTTTATCCCCGGGGAACGAGCAGTACTTC.

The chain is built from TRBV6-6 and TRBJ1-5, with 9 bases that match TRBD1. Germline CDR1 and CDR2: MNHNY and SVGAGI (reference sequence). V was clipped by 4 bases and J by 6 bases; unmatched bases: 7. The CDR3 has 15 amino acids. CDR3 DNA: TGTGCCAGCAGTTTCGGACAGGGGACGGGTCAGCCCCAGCATTTT. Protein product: CASSFGQGTGQPQHF.

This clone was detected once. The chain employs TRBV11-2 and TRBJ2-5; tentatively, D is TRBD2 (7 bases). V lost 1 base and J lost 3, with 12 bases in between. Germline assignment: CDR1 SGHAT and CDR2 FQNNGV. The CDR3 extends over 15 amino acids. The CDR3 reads CASSLVGGGKETQYF. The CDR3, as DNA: TGTGCCAGCAGCTTAGTAGGGGGGGGGAAAGAGACCCAGTACTTC.

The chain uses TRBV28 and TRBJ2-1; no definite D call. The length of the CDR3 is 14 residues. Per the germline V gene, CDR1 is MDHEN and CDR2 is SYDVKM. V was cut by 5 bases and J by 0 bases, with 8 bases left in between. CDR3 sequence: CASSIPSSYNEQFF. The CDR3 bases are TGTGCCAGCAGTATACCGAGCTCCTACAATGAGCAGTTCTTC.

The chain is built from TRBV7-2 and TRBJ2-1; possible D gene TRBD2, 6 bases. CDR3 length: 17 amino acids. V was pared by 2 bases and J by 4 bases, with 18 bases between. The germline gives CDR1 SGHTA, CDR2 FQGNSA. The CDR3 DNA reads TGTGCCAGCAGCTTACAATCAGCGGGCCACGCTTACAATGAGCAGTTCTTC. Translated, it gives CASSLQSAGHAYNEQFF. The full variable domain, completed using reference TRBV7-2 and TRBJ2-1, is GAGVSQSPSNKVTEKGKDVELRCDPISGHTALYWYRQSLGQGLEFLIYFQGNSAPDKSGLPSDRFSAERTGGSVSTLTIQRTQQEDSAVYLCASSLQSAGHAYNEQFFGPGTRLTVL.

CDR3 sequence: CSASSGRVADTQYF. The CDR3 DNA reads TGCAGCGCTTCTAGCGGGAGGGTTGCGGATACGCAGTATTTT. This sequence joins TRBV29-1 and TRBJ2-3; the match to TRBD2 covers 12 bases. After removal of 7 bases from V and 6 bases from J, the junction contained 8 bases not matched to a gene. The germline gives CDR1 SQVTM, CDR2 ANQGSEA. This CDR3 spans 14 amino acids.